These T cell receptor beta chains were read from a single sample in a study of shared clonotypes between healthy human individuals. The assay was immunoSEQ multiplex PCR, and TCRdb's table has in-frame clones only and misses some. The repertoire holds under 1 million clones, with about 96% as singletons. The specimen sequenced was naive CD8+ T cells sorted from blood. These TCRs come from a man between 25 and 39 years old in good health. The CDR3 runs from the conserved cysteine through the conserved F or W. The order of the fields is V gene, CDR3 length, J gene, D gene, clone size, CDR3 protein, CDR3 DNA. A D gene is named only where the DNA matches it firmly. Not all rows give a size; the values are once, few, many and, for expanded clones, a class.

v_call: TRBV7-2
cdr3_length: 12
j_call: TRBJ2-1
d_call: NA
clone_size: NA
cdr3_aa: CASSSRLSLQFF
cdr3_nt: TGTGCCAGCAGCTCCCGATTATCCCTCCAGTTCTTC

v_call: TRBV6-1
cdr3_length: 12
j_call: TRBJ2-3
d_call: NA
clone_size: NA
cdr3_aa: CASSDVADTQYF
cdr3_nt: TGTGCCAGCAGTGACGTTGCAGATACGCAGTATTTT

v_call: TRBV29-1
cdr3_length: 14
j_call: TRBJ2-5
d_call: TRBD1
clone_size: NA
cdr3_aa: CSVEVPGQQETQYF
cdr3_nt: TGCAGCGTTGAAGTTCCGGGACAGCAAGAGACCCAGTACTTC

v_call: TRBV11-2
cdr3_length: 13
j_call: TRBJ1-5
d_call: NA
clone_size: NA
cdr3_aa: CASRADSNQPQHF
cdr3_nt: TGTGCCAGCAGGGCCGATAGCAATCAGCCCCAGCATTTT

v_call: TRBV7-8
cdr3_length: 15
j_call: TRBJ2-7
d_call: TRBD2
clone_size: NA
cdr3_aa: CASSHLAGSAYEQYF
cdr3_nt: TGTGCCAGCAGCCATCTAGCGGGAAGTGCCTACGAGCAGTACTTC

v_call: TRBV29-1
cdr3_length: 13
j_call: TRBJ1-1
d_call: NA
clone_size: once
cdr3_aa: CSVGPVGPGEAFF
cdr3_nt: TGCAGCGTTGGCCCGGTGGGGCCGGGTGAAGCTTTCTTT

v_call: TRBV28
cdr3_length: 15
j_call: TRBJ2-7
d_call: TRBD1
clone_size: NA
cdr3_aa: CASSSSGTGHYEQYF
cdr3_nt: TGTGCCAGCAGTTCGTCCGGGACAGGGCACTACGAGCAGTACTTC

v_call: TRBV28
cdr3_length: 14
j_call: TRBJ2-3
d_call: NA
clone_size: NA
cdr3_aa: CASSSGSSTDTQYF
cdr3_nt: TGTGCCAGCAGCTCGGGATCTAGCACAGATACGCAGTATTTT

v_call: TRBV28
cdr3_length: 16
j_call: TRBJ2-7
d_call: TRBD2
clone_size: NA
cdr3_aa: CASSPPSGSMFYEQYF
cdr3_nt: TGTGCCAGCAGTCCCCCTAGCGGGAGTATGTTTTACGAGCAGTACTTC

v_call: TRBV27
cdr3_length: 14
j_call: TRBJ1-2
d_call: TRBD1
clone_size: once
cdr3_aa: CASKEGQGGYGYTF
cdr3_nt: TGTGCCAGCAAGGAAGGACAGGGCGGCTATGGCTACACCTTC

v_call: TRBV11-2
cdr3_length: 18
j_call: TRBJ2-1
d_call: TRBD2
clone_size: NA
cdr3_aa: CASSGLAGGPLEGNEQFF
cdr3_nt: TGTGCCAGCAGCGGACTAGCGGGAGGGCCGTTGGAGGGTAATGAGCAGTTCTTC

v_call: TRBV28
cdr3_length: 16
j_call: TRBJ2-7
d_call: TRBD1
clone_size: NA
cdr3_aa: CASILVRGPNTYEQYF
cdr3_nt: TGTGCCAGCATCCTCGTGAGGGGGCCCAACACCTACGAGCAGTACTTC

v_call: TRBV7-9
cdr3_length: 13
j_call: TRBJ1-1
d_call: NA
clone_size: NA
cdr3_aa: CASSLDRNTEAFF
cdr3_nt: TGTGCCAGCAGCCTCGACAGGAACACTGAAGCTTTCTTT

v_call: TRBV7-9
cdr3_length: 16
j_call: TRBJ1-3
d_call: NA
clone_size: NA
cdr3_aa: CASSLAGSYSGNTIYF
cdr3_nt: TGTGCCAGCAGCTTAGCAGGGAGCTACTCTGGAAACACCATATATTTT

v_call: TRBV27
cdr3_length: 14
j_call: TRBJ2-5
d_call: NA
clone_size: NA
cdr3_aa: CASSPGSGGETQYF
cdr3_nt: TGTGCCAGCAGCCCGGGCTCCGGCGGAGAGACCCAGTACTTC

v_call: TRBV7-9
cdr3_length: 17
j_call: TRBJ2-7
d_call: NA
clone_size: NA
cdr3_aa: CASSSLPMVGGHYEQYF
cdr3_nt: TGTGCCAGCAGCTCCCTCCCCATGGTTGGGGGACACTACGAGCAGTACTTC

v_call: TRBV7-9
cdr3_length: 14
j_call: TRBJ2-7
d_call: NA
clone_size: NA
cdr3_aa: CASSSTVDPYEQYF
cdr3_nt: TGTGCCAGCAGCTCTACAGTCGATCCCTACGAGCAGTACTTC

v_call: TRBV2
cdr3_length: 15
j_call: TRBJ2-3
d_call: TRBD2
clone_size: NA
cdr3_aa: CASKGLAGTTDTQYF
cdr3_nt: TGTGCCAGCAAGGGGCTAGCGGGAACCACAGATACGCAGTATTTT

v_call: TRBV27
cdr3_length: 19
j_call: TRBJ2-3
d_call: TRBD2
clone_size: once
cdr3_aa: CASLLTGTSGMEGTDTQYF
cdr3_nt: TGTGCCAGTCTATTAACCGGGACTAGCGGGATGGAGGGGACAGATACGCAGTATTTT

v_call: TRBV28
cdr3_length: 15
j_call: TRBJ2-2
d_call: TRBD1
clone_size: NA
cdr3_aa: CASSPGQAVYGELFF
cdr3_nt: TGTGCCAGCAGTCCGGGACAGGCGGTTTACGGGGAGCTGTTTTTT

v_call: TRBV4-1
cdr3_length: 13
j_call: TRBJ2-1
d_call: TRBD2
clone_size: NA
cdr3_aa: CASSQTSGRFLFF
cdr3_nt: TGCGCCAGCAGCCAGACTAGCGGGAGATTTCTGTTCTTC

v_call: TRBV13
cdr3_length: 14
j_call: TRBJ2-7
d_call: NA
clone_size: NA
cdr3_aa: CASSLGARSYEQYF
cdr3_nt: TGTGCCAGCAGCTTAGGAGCGAGATCCTACGAGCAGTACTTC

v_call: TRBV15
cdr3_length: 14
j_call: TRBJ2-7
d_call: NA
clone_size: NA
cdr3_aa: CATSRMDTFYEQYF
cdr3_nt: TGTGCCACCAGCAGGATGGATACTTTCTACGAGCAGTACTTC

v_call: TRBV4-1
cdr3_length: 14
j_call: TRBJ2-7
d_call: NA
clone_size: NA
cdr3_aa: CASSLGQRVYEQYF
cdr3_nt: TGCGCCAGCAGCCTGGGACAACGCGTCTACGAGCAGTACTTC

v_call: TRBV29-1
cdr3_length: 13
j_call: TRBJ1-2
d_call: NA
clone_size: NA
cdr3_aa: CSVVRDLGYGYTF
cdr3_nt: TGCAGCGTAGTACGGGATTTAGGCTATGGCTACACCTTC

v_call: TRBV29-1
cdr3_length: 14
j_call: TRBJ1-5
d_call: NA
clone_size: NA
cdr3_aa: CSVVWGNSNQPQHF
cdr3_nt: TGCAGCGTTGTCTGGGGGAATAGCAATCAGCCCCAGCATTTT

v_call: TRBV7-3
cdr3_length: 13
j_call: TRBJ2-1
d_call: TRBD1
clone_size: once
cdr3_aa: CASSRDSYNEQFF
cdr3_nt: TGTGCCAGCAGCAGGGACAGCTACAATGAGCAGTTCTTC

v_call: TRBV9
cdr3_length: 15
j_call: TRBJ2-2
d_call: NA
clone_size: NA
cdr3_aa: CASSVDPANTGELFF
cdr3_nt: TGTGCCAGCAGCGTAGATCCCGCGAACACCGGGGAGCTGTTTTTT

v_call: TRBV27
cdr3_length: 16
j_call: TRBJ2-4
d_call: TRBD1
clone_size: NA
cdr3_aa: CASSYGTGGSKNIQYF
cdr3_nt: TGTGCCAGCAGTTATGGGACAGGGGGTTCCAAAAACATTCAGTACTTC

v_call: TRBV19
cdr3_length: 14
j_call: TRBJ2-7
d_call: NA
clone_size: NA
cdr3_aa: CASSPAVGNYEQYF
cdr3_nt: TGTGCCAGTAGTCCCGCGGTGGGGAACTACGAGCAGTACTTC

v_call: TRBV28
cdr3_length: 16
j_call: TRBJ2-2
d_call: TRBD1
clone_size: NA
cdr3_aa: CASSPGTGGNTGELFF
cdr3_nt: TGTGCCAGCAGTCCAGGGACAGGCGGCAACACCGGGGAGCTGTTTTTT

v_call: TRBV27
cdr3_length: 15
j_call: TRBJ2-3
d_call: TRBD2
clone_size: NA
cdr3_aa: CASSLFAGVTDTQYF
cdr3_nt: TGTGCCAGCAGTTTGTTCGCGGGAGTGACAGATACGCAGTATTTT

v_call: TRBV27
cdr3_length: 15
j_call: TRBJ2-7
d_call: TRBD1
clone_size: NA
cdr3_aa: CASSETGTASYEQYF
cdr3_nt: TGTGCCAGCAGTGAGACCGGGACAGCATCCTACGAGCAGTACTTC

v_call: TRBV6-1
cdr3_length: 14
j_call: TRBJ2-1
d_call: TRBD2
clone_size: NA
cdr3_aa: CASRTVAGRNEQFF
cdr3_nt: TGTGCCAGCAGAACGGTAGCGGGACGCAATGAGCAGTTCTTC

v_call: TRBV7-9
cdr3_length: 17
j_call: TRBJ2-3
d_call: TRBD2
clone_size: NA
cdr3_aa: CASSPRGLAGGTDTQYF
cdr3_nt: TGTGCCAGCAGCCCACGCGGACTAGCGGGAGGGACAGATACGCAGTATTTT

v_call: TRBV7-3
cdr3_length: 15
j_call: TRBJ2-7
d_call: TRBD1
clone_size: NA
cdr3_aa: CASSSQSGTAYEQYF
cdr3_nt: TGTGCCAGCAGTTCGCAATCCGGGACAGCATACGAGCAGTACTTC

v_call: TRBV4-3
cdr3_length: 15
j_call: TRBJ2-5
d_call: TRBD2
clone_size: NA
cdr3_aa: CASSRSRGEGETQYF
cdr3_nt: TGCGCCAGCAGCCGCTCTCGGGGGGAAGGAGAGACCCAGTACTTC

v_call: TRBV28
cdr3_length: 15
j_call: TRBJ2-3
d_call: NA
clone_size: NA
cdr3_aa: CASSLRGTGTDTQYF
cdr3_nt: TGTGCCAGCAGTTTAAGGGGGACGGGCACAGATACGCAGTATTTT

v_call: TRBV25-1
cdr3_length: 16
j_call: TRBJ1-3
d_call: NA
clone_size: NA
cdr3_aa: CASRGWSRISGNTIYF
cdr3_nt: TGTGCCAGCAGGGGGTGGAGCCGAATATCTGGAAACACCATATATTTT

v_call: TRBV7-2
cdr3_length: 14
j_call: TRBJ2-3
d_call: TRBD2
clone_size: NA
cdr3_aa: CASSTRLAADTQYF
cdr3_nt: TGTGCCAGCAGCACCCGACTAGCGGCAGATACGCAGTATTTT

v_call: TRBV5-4
cdr3_length: 16
j_call: TRBJ2-3
d_call: NA
clone_size: NA
cdr3_aa: CASRRMGLTSTDTQYF
cdr3_nt: TGTGCCAGCAGACGTATGGGACTGACTAGCACAGATACGCAGTATTTT

v_call: TRBV29-1
cdr3_length: 14
j_call: TRBJ2-1
d_call: TRBD2
clone_size: NA
cdr3_aa: CSGLAGNSYNEQFF
cdr3_nt: TGCAGCGGACTAGCGGGAAATTCCTACAATGAGCAGTTCTTC

v_call: TRBV12-2
cdr3_length: 12
j_call: TRBJ2-7
d_call: NA
clone_size: NA
cdr3_aa: CASPQGAYEQYF
cdr3_nt: TGTGCAAGTCCGCAGGGGGCGTACGAGCAGTACTTC

v_call: TRBV5-1
cdr3_length: 19
j_call: TRBJ2-2
d_call: TRBD2
clone_size: NA
cdr3_aa: CASSLPLRLAETNTGELFF
cdr3_nt: TGCGCCAGCAGCTTACCCCTGAGGCTAGCGGAGACGAACACCGGGGAGCTGTTTTTT

v_call: TRBV14
cdr3_length: 18
j_call: TRBJ2-3
d_call: NA
clone_size: NA
cdr3_aa: CASSQDRGSPPHTDTQYF
cdr3_nt: TGTGCCAGCAGCCAAGATAGGGGGAGCCCCCCACACACAGATACGCAGTATTTT

v_call: TRBV29-1
cdr3_length: 15
j_call: TRBJ2-7
d_call: NA
clone_size: once
cdr3_aa: CSVEIGPTDSYEQYF
cdr3_nt: TGCAGCGTTGAAATCGGTCCAACGGACTCCTACGAGCAGTACTTC

v_call: TRBV15
cdr3_length: 12
j_call: TRBJ2-1
d_call: NA
clone_size: NA
cdr3_aa: CATSRGYNEQFF
cdr3_nt: TGTGCCACCAGCAGAGGGTACAATGAGCAGTTCTTC

v_call: TRBV14
cdr3_length: 14
j_call: TRBJ2-7
d_call: TRBD2
clone_size: few
cdr3_aa: CASSPIAGRYEQYF
cdr3_nt: TGTGCCAGCAGCCCGATAGCGGGTCGGTACGAGCAGTACTTC

v_call: TRBV9
cdr3_length: 14
j_call: TRBJ2-7
d_call: NA
clone_size: NA
cdr3_aa: CASSVGQTSYEQYF
cdr3_nt: TGTGCCAGCAGCGTAGGACAGACATCCTACGAGCAGTACTTC

v_call: TRBV4-1
cdr3_length: 16
j_call: TRBJ2-7
d_call: NA
clone_size: NA
cdr3_aa: CASSQDHPLGSYEQYF
cdr3_nt: TGCGCCAGCAGCCAAGACCACCCTTTGGGCTCCTACGAGCAGTACTTC

v_call: TRBV18
cdr3_length: 12
j_call: TRBJ2-2
d_call: NA
clone_size: NA
cdr3_aa: CASSPATGELFF
cdr3_nt: TGTGCCAGCTCACCGGCCACCGGGGAGCTGTTTTTT